Below, 8 T cell receptor beta chains from the same sample are listed, as sequenced in a study of CD8+ T cells in alopecia areata. Extraction of RNA preceded its reverse transcription into cDNA, which served as the sequencing template. Sequencing used immunoSEQ multiplex PCR; TCRdb keeps in-frame clones, though not all of them. Among about 97,000 clones listed, less than 50% were seen once. The sequenced sample consisted of CD4+ T cells sorted from blood. The receptors here all came from a human donor with alopecia areata.

The chain has TRBV5-4 and TRBJ1-2, with D possibly matching TRBD1 (6 bases). The V gene's germline CDR1 is SGHNT and CDR2 YYREEE (reference sequence). The V end lost 4 bases, the J end lost 2 bases, and 9 bases lay between the germline ends. This CDR3 has 13 amino acids. CDR3 protein: CASSIRGNYGYTF. The CDR3 DNA reads TGTGCCAGCAGCATCAGGGGCAACTATGGCTACACCTTC.

V and J are TRBV30 and TRBJ2-1; 8 nucleotides align to TRBD1. Germline CDR1 is GTSNPN and CDR2 is SVGIG (reference sequence). CDR3 length: 14 amino acids. Germline trimming cut 4 bases from V and 3 bases from J; bases unmatched to any gene: 5. The CDR3 DNA reads TGTGCCTGGAACCGGGACAGGAGCTACAATGAGCAGTTCTTC. The encoded protein is CAWNRDRSYNEQFF.

There are a few counts of this clone. At the DNA level, this CDR3 is encoded by other sequences in the same sample as well. The J gene is TRBJ2-1, the V gene TRBV29-1; 13 positions match TRBD2. The CDR3 sequence is 13 residues long. CDR1 is SQVTM and CDR2 is ANQGSEA in the germline V gene. Germline trimming cut 4 bases from V and 6 bases from J; bases unmatched to any gene: 0. The CDR3 DNA reads as TGCAGCGTTGGACTAGCGGGAGGCAATGAGCAGTTCTTC. It yields the protein CSVGLAGGNEQFF.

J is TRBJ1-2 and V is TRBV6-5; D gene ambiguous. Trimming removed 5 bases at V and 4 bases at J, with 8 bases between. Germline CDR1 and CDR2: MNHEY and SVGAGI. The length of the CDR3 is 12 residues. CDR3 sequence reads: CASSPTVYGYTF. The CDR3 DNA follows: TGTGCCAGCAGTCCTACAGTCTATGGCTACACCTTC.

The V call is TRBV30, the J call TRBJ1-6; TRBD1 might be the D (6 bases). Trimming removed 5 bases at V and 8 bases at J, with 13 bases between. The CDR3 totals 13 residues. Germline V gene sequence: CDR1 GTSNPN, CDR2 SVGIG (reference sequence). The CDR3 region has the DNA TGTGCCTGGGATAAAACAGGGCATTCACCCCTCCACTTT. Its translation is CAWDKTGHSPLHF.

The J gene is TRBJ2-7, the V gene TRBV29-1, with D uncertain. The CDR3 extends over 12 amino acids. Germline V lookup: CDR1 SQVTM, CDR2 ANQGSEA. Deletions cut 4 bases from V and 6 bases from J, with 13 bases between. The CDR3 coding sequence is TGCAGCGTTGCTGATTGGACCCCCGAGCAGTACTTC. Translation gives CSVADWTPEQYF.

The V gene is TRBV4-3, the J gene TRBJ1-6, with D unclear. Germline values: CDR1 LGHNA, CDR2 YSLEER. This CDR3 region has 15 residues. Between the trimmed V and J ends, which lost 1 base and 4 bases, there was a span of 8 bases. The CDR3 loop is CASSQGQVYNSPLHF. In DNA, the CDR3 is TGCGCCAGCAGCCAAGGGCAGGTTTATAATTCACCCCTCCACTTT.

This clone was seen only a few times. The genes are TRBV5-6 and TRBJ2-2, with no clear D. Germline-derived CDR1 and CDR2 are SGHDT and YYEEEE. CDR3 length: 13 amino acids. Trimming cost V 4 bases and J 6 bases, with 10 bases left between them. The chain's CDR3 is CASSRGGAGELFF. The CDR3 DNA follows: TGTGCCAGCAGCCGAGGTGGGGCCGGGGAGCTGTTTTTT.